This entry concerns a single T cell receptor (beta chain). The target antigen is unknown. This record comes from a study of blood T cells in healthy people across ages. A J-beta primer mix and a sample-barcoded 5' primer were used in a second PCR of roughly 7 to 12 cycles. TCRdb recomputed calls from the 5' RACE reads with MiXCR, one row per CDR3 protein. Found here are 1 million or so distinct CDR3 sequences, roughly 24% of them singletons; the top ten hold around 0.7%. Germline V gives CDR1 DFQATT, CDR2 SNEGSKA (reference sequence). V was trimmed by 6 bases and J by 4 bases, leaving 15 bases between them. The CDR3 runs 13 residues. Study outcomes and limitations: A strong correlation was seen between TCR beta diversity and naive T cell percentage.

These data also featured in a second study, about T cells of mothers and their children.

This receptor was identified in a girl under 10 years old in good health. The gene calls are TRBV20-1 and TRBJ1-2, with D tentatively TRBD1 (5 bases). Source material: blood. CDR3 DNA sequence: TGCAGTGCCCCGGAAACGGGGCTCTATGGCTACACCTTC. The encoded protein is CSAPETGLYGYTF.